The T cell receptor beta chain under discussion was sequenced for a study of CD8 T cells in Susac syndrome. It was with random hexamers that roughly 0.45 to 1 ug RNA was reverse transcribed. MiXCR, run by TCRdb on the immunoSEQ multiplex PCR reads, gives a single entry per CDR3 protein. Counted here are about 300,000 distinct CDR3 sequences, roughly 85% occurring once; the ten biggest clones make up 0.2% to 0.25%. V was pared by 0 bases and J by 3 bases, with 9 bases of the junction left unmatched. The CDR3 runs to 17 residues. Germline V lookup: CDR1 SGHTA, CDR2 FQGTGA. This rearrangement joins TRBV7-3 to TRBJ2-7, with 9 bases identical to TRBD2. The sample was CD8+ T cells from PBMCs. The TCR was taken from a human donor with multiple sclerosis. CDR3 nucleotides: TGTGCCAGCAGCTTAACGGGTTTGGGTAGCGGGAGCTACGAGCAGTACTTC. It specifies CASSLTGLGSGSYEQYF.